In its sample, the clone carrying this T cell receptor beta chain was seen a few times. Its matching antigen is unknown. One end of the junction is discordant with germline, which a read error may explain. This sample stems from a study of blood T cells in healthy people across ages. A second PCR of roughly 7 to 11 cycles used a sample-barcoded 5' primer and a J-beta primer mix. Carrying 12 random nucleotides, a template-switch adaptor labeled each individual cDNA molecule. TCRdb re-called the 5' RACE reads with MiXCR, one entry per CDR3 protein. The repertoire holds some 710,000 distinct CDR3 sequences, with about 45% as singletons. Study-wide results and limits: The recorded TCR beta diversity per million T cells decreased in a roughly linear manner with age.

CDR1 SGHTA and CDR2 FQGTGA come from the germline V gene. The CDR3 sequence is 14 residues long. V and J are TRBV7-3 and TRBJ1-2; D may be TRBD1 (6 bases). Sample: blood. This clonotype originated in an elderly man in good health. This CDR3 reads CASSITGGARGYTF. DNA for the CDR3: TGTGCCAGCAGCATAACGGGGGGCGCGCGGGGCTACACCTTC.